The sequence of this T cell receptor (beta chain) was determined in a study of shared T cell receptors in the human thymus. Sequencing was performed with immunoSEQ multiplex PCR; in TCRdb, only in-frame clones are kept and a portion is missing. The top ten clones hold approximately 0.01% of a sample with some 760,000 clones, 70% to 90% of them seen once. Separately, the same data were catalogued under a study of human thymus T cells. This second study notes: Donors were healthy Finnish infants having corrective surgery for congenital heart defects. Across thymic and blood repertoires, the usage of V and J genes appeared to be biased. Related research has reported that thymic repertoires overlap highly among unrelated individuals.

This TCR was recovered from a girl under two years old with a congenital heart defect. Sequencing was carried out using thymocytes.

The DNA for the CDR3 is TGCGCCAGCAGCCAACTAACCCCACGGGGGGGCCCCTACGAGCAGTACTTC. It encodes CASSQLTPRGGPYEQYF. The chain joins TRBV4-1 to TRBJ2-7, with TRBD2 matching 8 bases. The CDR3 is 17 residues long. After removal of 2 bases from V and 2 bases from J, the junction contained 11 bases not matched to a gene. Germline CDR1 reads MGHRA; CDR2 reads YSYEKL.